These T cell receptor beta chains were read from a single sample in a study of molecular identifiers for immune sequencing clone quantification. Using its own MiXCR run on the PCR reads, TCRdb lists one record per CDR3 protein. The sample carries under 600,000 distinct CDR3 sequences, roughly 26% recorded once. Sequenced: naive CD8+ T cells from blood, with Jurkat cell RNA spiked in. The receptors originated from a human donor in good health. Some libraries in this study had Jurkat cell RNA spiked in. CDR3s include the opening cysteine and the closing phenylalanine or tryptophan. A D gene is named only where the DNA matches it firmly. Size tells how often a clone was seen (once, few, many) or the class of an expanded clone, and some rows leave it out.

v_call,clone_size,j_call,d_call,cdr3_nt,cdr3_aa
TRBV24-1,few,TRBJ2-3,TRBD2,TGTGCCACCAGTGACTCTAGCGGGGGGGCCCCAGATACGCAGTATTTT,CATSDSSGGAPDTQYF
TRBV6-1,.,TRBJ1-5,.,TGTGCCAGCAGTGAAGCGTTCGGCCAGCCCCAGCATTTT,CASSEAFGQPQHF
TRBV28,many,TRBJ2-3,.,TGTGCCAGCAGTTTTGGTCGCTTAGATACGCAGTATTTT,CASSFGRLDTQYF
TRBV4-1,.,TRBJ2-5,TRBD1,TGCGCCAGCAGCCAAAGTCCCGGGACAGAAGAGACCCAGTACTTC,CASSQSPGTEETQYF
TRBV19,.,TRBJ2-7,.,TGTGCCAGTTCTCCGGCAGCGTGGGGCTACGAGCAGTACTTC,CASSPAAWGYEQYF
TRBV27,.,TRBJ2-2,.,TGTGCCAGCAACCTGGAGGGTAATGCCGGGGAGCTGTTTTTT,CASNLEGNAGELFF
TRBV2,.,TRBJ2-7,.,TGTGCCAGCAGTGAAGCTCTAGCAGCAACCTACGAGCAGTACTTC,CASSEALAATYEQYF
TRBV18,few,TRBJ2-1,.,TGTGCCAGCTCACCATCTGGGGGCAATGAGCAGTTCTTC,CASSPSGGNEQFF
TRBV30,.,TRBJ1-1,.,TGTGCCTGGGAGGTCCGAGGTATGAACACTGAAGCTTTCTTT,CAWEVRGMNTEAFF
TRBV2,.,TRBJ2-6,.,TGTGCCCGCCTTGGTGGGGCCCACGTCCTGCCTTTC,CARLGGAHVLPF
TRBV7-9,.,TRBJ2-1,.,TGTGCCAGCATTACCGGGACCACCTACAATGAGCAGTTCTTC,CASITGTTYNEQFF
TRBV27,.,TRBJ1-3,.,TGTGCCAGCAGTCCCTACCCCGGCGACAACGGAAACACCATATATTTT,CASSPYPGDNGNTIYF
TRBV5-4,few,TRBJ2-5,.,TGTGCCAGCAGCTTGGGGAACAGTCAAGAGACCCAGTACTTC,CASSLGNSQETQYF
TRBV25-1,few,TRBJ2-3,.,TGTGCCAGCAGTGACCATATAGCGGGGACAGGCACAGATACGCAGTATTTT,CASSDHIAGTGTDTQYF
TRBV5-1,.,TRBJ2-7,TRBD1,TGCGCCAGCAGCTTGGCCCCGGACAGGGCCTACGAGCAGCACTTC,CASSLAPDRAYEQHF
TRBV18,few,TRBJ2-1,.,TGTGCCAGCTCACCACGAGGGGTAAGCGGAAATTACAATGAGCAGTTCTTC,CASSPRGVSGNYNEQFF
TRBV5-1,.,TRBJ1-4,TRBD1,TGCGCCAGCGGCGGACAGGGATCCCCTAATGAAAAACTGTTTTTT,CASGGQGSPNEKLFF
TRBV10-2,few,TRBJ2-5,.,TGCGCCAGCAGTGAGTCCGTGAGCGGAGCGGCTCAAGAGACCCAGTACTTC,CASSESVSGAAQETQYF
TRBV6-6,.,TRBJ2-7,TRBD1,TGTGCCAGCAGTACCACGACAGGGGGGGTCGACGAGCAGTACTTC,CASSTTTGGVDEQYF
TRBV24-1,.,TRBJ2-2,.,TGTGCCACCAGTGATTTGGCACAGCCCACCGGGGAGCTGTTTTTT,CATSDLAQPTGELFF
TRBV7-9,few,TRBJ2-7,TRBD2,TGTGCCAGCAGCTTATTGGCGGGGGGTTCCCGCGAGCAGTACTTC,CASSLLAGGSREQYF
TRBV29-1,few,TRBJ1-1,TRBD1,TGCAGCGGAAGGGACAGAACGAACACTGAAGCTTTCTTT,CSGRDRTNTEAFF
TRBV5-4,many,TRBJ2-5,.,TGTGCCAGCAGCTGGGGGGCCCCTTTCCCAGAGACCCAGTACTTC,CASSWGAPFPETQYF
TRBV7-9,few,TRBJ2-5,.,TGTGCCAGCAGCTTAAGTCAAAACCAAGAGACCCAGTACTTC,CASSLSQNQETQYF
TRBV19,.,TRBJ2-5,TRBD1,TGTGCCAGTAGATCATTAACTGGGGACAGGGGGCAAGAGACCCAGTACTTC,CASRSLTGDRGQETQYF
TRBV21-1,many,TRBJ2-7,.,TGTGCCAGCAGCGCAAAACAACAGGAGGAGCAGTACTTC,CASSAKQQEEQYF
TRBV6-2/TRBV6-3,many,TRBJ1-1,.,TGTGCCAGCAGTAACTATGACAGCCAGAACACTGAAGCTTTCTTT,CASSNYDSQNTEAFF
TRBV2,.,TRBJ2-5,.,TGTGCCAGCAGGACCGGGACACCTTCCTACCAAGAGACCCAGTACTTC,CASRTGTPSYQETQYF
TRBV6-2/TRBV6-3,.,TRBJ1-5,TRBD1,TGTGCCAGCAGCTACGAGAGGGACAGGGCAATATGGGGCAATCAGCCCCAGCATTTT,CASSYERDRAIWGNQPQHF
TRBV7-2,.,TRBJ2-7,TRBD2,TGTGCCAGCAGGCCGGGACTAGGAGAATACGAGCAGTACTTC,CASRPGLGEYEQYF
TRBV25-1,many,TRBJ2-7,.,TGTGCCAGCAGTGAGCAGGAGGACTACGAGCAGTACTTC,CASSEQEDYEQYF
TRBV6-5,few,TRBJ2-7,TRBD2,TGTGCCAGCAGTTCCCGCGGGGGGGGCGAGCAGTACTTC,CASSSRGGGEQYF
TRBV6-5,.,TRBJ2-3,.,TGTGCCAGCAGTTACTCGTGGCGGCAGCCCAAAGAGAGCACAGATACGCAGTATTTT,CASSYSWRQPKESTDTQYF
TRBV12-3/TRBV12-4,.,TRBJ2-3,TRBD1,TGTGCCAGCAGTTCGGACAGGGGAGGCACAGATACGCAGTATTTT,CASSSDRGGTDTQYF
TRBV12-3/TRBV12-4,once,TRBJ2-7,.,TGTGCCAGCAGCCCCTTGTCCCTCGAGGACGAGCAGTACTTC,CASSPLSLEDEQYF
TRBV6-5,many,TRBJ2-7,.,TGTGCCAGCAGTATGACAGGCTACGAGCAGTACTTC,CASSMTGYEQYF
TRBV7-2,many,TRBJ2-5,.,TGTGCCAGCAGCTTAGGATCTGGGCTTCAAGAGACCCAGTACTTC,CASSLGSGLQETQYF
TRBV7-9,many,TRBJ2-7,TRBD2,TGTGCCAGCAGCCCGGGGACTAGCGGGAGGAGCACCTACGAGCAGTACTTC,CASSPGTSGRSTYEQYF
TRBV6-2/TRBV6-3,.,TRBJ1-6,TRBD1,TGTGCCAGCAGTTACCCGGACAGGGTCTCACCCCTCCACTTT,CASSYPDRVSPLHF